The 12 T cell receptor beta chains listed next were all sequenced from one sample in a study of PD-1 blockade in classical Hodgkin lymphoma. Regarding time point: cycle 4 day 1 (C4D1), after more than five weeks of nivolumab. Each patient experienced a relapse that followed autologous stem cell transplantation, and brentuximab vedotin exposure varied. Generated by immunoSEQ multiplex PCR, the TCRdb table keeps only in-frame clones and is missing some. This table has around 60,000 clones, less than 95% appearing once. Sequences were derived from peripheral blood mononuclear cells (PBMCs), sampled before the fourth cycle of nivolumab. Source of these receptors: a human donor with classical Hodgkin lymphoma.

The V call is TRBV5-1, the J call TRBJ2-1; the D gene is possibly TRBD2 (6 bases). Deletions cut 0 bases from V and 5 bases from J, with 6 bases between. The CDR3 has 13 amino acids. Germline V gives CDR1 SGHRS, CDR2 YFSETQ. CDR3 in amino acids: CASSLAGDNEQFF. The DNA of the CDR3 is TGCGCCAGCAGCTTGGCGGGGGACAATGAGCAGTTCTTC.

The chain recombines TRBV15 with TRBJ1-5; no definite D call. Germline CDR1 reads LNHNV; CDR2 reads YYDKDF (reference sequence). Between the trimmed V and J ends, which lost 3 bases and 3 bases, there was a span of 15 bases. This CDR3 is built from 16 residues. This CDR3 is CATSSKRGGINQPQHF. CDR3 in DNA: TGTGCCACCAGCAGTAAGCGTGGCGGGATCAATCAGCCCCAGCATTTT.

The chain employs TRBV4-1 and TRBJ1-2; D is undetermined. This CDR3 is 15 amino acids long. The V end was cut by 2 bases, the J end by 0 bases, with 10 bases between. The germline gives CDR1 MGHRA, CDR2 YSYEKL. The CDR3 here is CASSQLVPANYGYTF. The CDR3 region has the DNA TGCGCCAGCAGCCAATTAGTGCCAGCTAACTATGGCTACACCTTC.

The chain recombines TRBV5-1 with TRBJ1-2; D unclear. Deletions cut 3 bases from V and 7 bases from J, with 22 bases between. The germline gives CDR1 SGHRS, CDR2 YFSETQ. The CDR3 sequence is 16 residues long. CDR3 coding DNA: TGCGCCAGCAGCTATGTTGGGGAGCAGGCCCGCGGTGGCTACACCTTC. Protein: CASSYVGEQARGGYTF.

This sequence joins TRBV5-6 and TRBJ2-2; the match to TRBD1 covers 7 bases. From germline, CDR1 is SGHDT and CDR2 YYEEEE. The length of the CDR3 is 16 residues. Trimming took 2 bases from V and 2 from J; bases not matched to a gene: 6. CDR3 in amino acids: CASSLSYRGNTGELFF. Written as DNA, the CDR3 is TGTGCCAGCAGCTTATCGTACAGGGGAAACACCGGGGAGCTGTTTTTT.

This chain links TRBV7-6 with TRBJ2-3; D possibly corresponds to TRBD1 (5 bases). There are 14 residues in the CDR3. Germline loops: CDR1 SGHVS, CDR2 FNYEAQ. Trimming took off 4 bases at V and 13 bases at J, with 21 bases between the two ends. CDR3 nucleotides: TGTGCCAGCAGCTCCCAGGGCGTGATGGTGGTGAAGTATTTT. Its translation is CASSSQGVMVVKYF.

The chain's CDR3 is CASSLDSEAFF. CDR3 DNA sequence: TGTGCCAGCAGCTTGGACTCGGAAGCTTTCTTT. V gene TRBV5-6 combines with J gene TRBJ1-1; unclear D gene. Trimming shortened V by 0 bases and J by 8 bases, and 5 bases separated the two germline ends. The CDR3 loop spans 11 amino acids. In germline, CDR1 is SGHDT, CDR2 YYEEEE.

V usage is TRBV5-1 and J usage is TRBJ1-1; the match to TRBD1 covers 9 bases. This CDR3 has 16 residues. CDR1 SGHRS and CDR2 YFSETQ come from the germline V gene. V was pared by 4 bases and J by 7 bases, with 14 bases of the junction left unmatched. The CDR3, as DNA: TGCGCCAGCAGCCTTGAAGGGGAACAGGGGGCAAGTGAAGCTTTCTTT. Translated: CASSLEGEQGASEAFF.

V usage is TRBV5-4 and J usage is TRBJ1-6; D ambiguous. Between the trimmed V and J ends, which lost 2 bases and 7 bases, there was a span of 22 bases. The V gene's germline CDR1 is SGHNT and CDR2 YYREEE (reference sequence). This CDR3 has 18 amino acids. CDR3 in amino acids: CASSFLPPPGRLNSPLHF. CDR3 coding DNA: TGTGCCAGCAGCTTCTTACCGCCCCCGGGCAGGCTGAATTCACCCCTCCACTTT.

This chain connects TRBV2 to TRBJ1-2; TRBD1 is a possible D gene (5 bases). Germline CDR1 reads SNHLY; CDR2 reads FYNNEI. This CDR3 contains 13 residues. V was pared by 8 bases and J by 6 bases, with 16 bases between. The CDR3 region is CASVLSGDDGYTF. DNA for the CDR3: TGTGCCAGCGTTTTGTCTGGGGACGATGGCTACACCTTC.

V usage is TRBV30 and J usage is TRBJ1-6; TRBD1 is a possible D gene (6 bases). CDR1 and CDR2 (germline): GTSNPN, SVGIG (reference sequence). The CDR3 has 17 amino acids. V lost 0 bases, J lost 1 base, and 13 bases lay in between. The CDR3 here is CAWSVGRGASYNSPLHF. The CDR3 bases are TGTGCCTGGAGTGTGGGAAGGGGGGCTTCCTATAATTCACCCCTCCACTTT.

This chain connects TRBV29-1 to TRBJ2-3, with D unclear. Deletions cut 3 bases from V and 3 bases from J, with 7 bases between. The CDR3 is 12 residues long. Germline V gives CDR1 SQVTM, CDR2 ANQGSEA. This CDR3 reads CSVEVPTDTQYF. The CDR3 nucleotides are TGCAGCGTTGAGGTGCCAACAGATACGCAGTATTTT.